This T cell receptor (beta chain) is drawn from a study of shared clonotypes between healthy human individuals. The study's findings and limits: The rarefaction results pointed to incomplete sorted-subset sequencing despite large depth.

Clones were sequenced by immunoSEQ multiplex PCR, and TCRdb holds only the in-frame ones, with some missing. This sample has about 800,000 clones; about 96% occur once, and the top ten carry around 0.21%. CD8 cells regarded as naive lacked CD45RO, were positively chosen for CCR7, and omitted terminally differentiated effector memory CD45RA+ cells. This clone has only one observation. Its target is not known. At the DNA level, this CDR3 is encoded by other sequences in the same sample as well. Looked up from germline, CDR1 is SEHNR and CDR2 is FQNEAQ (reference sequence). V gave up 1 base and J gave up 2 bases, with 8 bases separating them. This CDR3 contains 14 residues.

This receptor was identified in a man aged 25-45 years in good health. Sample: naive CD8+ T cells sorted from blood. The V and J genes are TRBV7-9 and TRBJ1-1; D is ambiguous. CDR3 protein: CASSLVPLNTEAFF. The CDR3 DNA is TGTGCCAGCAGCTTAGTCCCCCTAAACACTGAAGCTTTCTTT.